The 18 T cell receptor beta chains below were found in one sample sequenced in a study of blood T cell repertoires in COVID-19. Only in-frame clones appear in the TCRdb table, and some are missing; sequencing was by immunoSEQ multiplex PCR. The sample has over 100,000 clones; approximately 90% are singletons. The specimen was peripheral blood. These receptors were taken from a human donor in a cohort sampled during active COVID-19.

The chain has TRBV9 and TRBJ2-7, with TRBD2 matching 10 bases. The CDR3 runs to 16 residues. Per germline, CDR1 SGDLS and CDR2 YYNGEE. Trimming took 0 bases from V and 2 from J; bases not matched to a gene: 5. CDR3 in DNA: TGTGCCAGCAGCGTAGTAAAGCGGGAGGGGGCCTACGAGCAGTACTTC. Amino acids: CASSVVKREGAYEQYF. Based on the CDR3 plus reference TRBV9 and TRBJ2-7, the full variable domain is DSGVTQTPKHLITATGQRVTLRCSPRSGDLSVYWYQQSLDQGLQFLIQYYNGEERAKGNILERFSAQQFPDLHSELNLSSLELGDSALYFCASSVVKREGAYEQYFGPGTRLTVT.

Only one count was recorded for this clone. This rearrangement joins TRBV9 to TRBJ2-1, with 8 bases that match TRBD2. After removal of 2 bases from V and 4 bases from J, the junction contained 8 bases not matched to a gene. From germline, CDR1 is SGDLS and CDR2 YYNGEE. This CDR3 region has 16 residues. The CDR3 region has the DNA TGTGCCAGCAGCGTCAGTAGCGGGACTGGATACAATGAGCAGTTCTTC. Translated: CASSVSSGTGYNEQFF.

The chain uses TRBV2 and TRBJ2-1; 8 nucleotides agree with TRBD2. J was trimmed by 7 bases and V by 5 bases; bases with no gene match: 10. Germline loops: CDR1 SNHLY, CDR2 FYNNEI. The CDR3 is made up of 15 amino acids. CDR3 sequence: CASSPRGGALNEQFF. The CDR3 DNA reads TGTGCCAGCAGTCCACGGGGGGGCGCTTTGAATGAGCAGTTCTTC. Using reference TRBV2 and TRBJ2-1 for the parts outside the CDR3, the full variable domain is EPEVTQTPSHQVTQMGQEVILRCVPISNHLYFYWYRQILGQKVEFLVSFYNNEISEKSEIFDDQFSVERPDGSNFTLKIRSTKLEDSAMYFCASSPRGGALNEQFFGPGTRLTVL.

The chain recombines TRBV12-5 with TRBJ1-3, with 7 bases fitting TRBD1. The CDR3 runs to 14 residues. Germline CDR1 and CDR2: LGHNT and FRNRAP. The V gene end was trimmed by 7 bases and the J gene end by 0 bases; junction bases not matched to a gene: 3. The CDR3 DNA sequence: TGTGCTAGTGCCCGACAGGGCTCTGGAAACACCATATATTTT. This encodes CASARQGSGNTIYF.

V and J are TRBV6-6 and TRBJ1-6, with TRBD1 identical over 7 bases. V was clipped by 10 bases and J by 6 bases; unmatched bases: 9. The CDR3 runs 14 residues. Germline V gene sequence: CDR1 MNHNY, CDR2 SVGAGI (reference sequence). CDR3 protein: CATIERGLNSPLHF. CDR3 coding DNA: TGTGCCACCATCGAAAGGGGGCTTAATTCACCCCTCCACTTT.

The chain links TRBV6-6 to TRBJ2-3, with TRBD2 matching over 7 bases. CDR1 is MNHNY, CDR2 SVGAGI, per germline (reference sequence). The junction had 5 bases not matched to a gene; V was cut back by 6 bases and J by 2 bases. The CDR3 extends over 14 amino acids. CDR3 region: CASRGAGYTDTQYF. In DNA form, the CDR3 reads TGTGCCAGCAGAGGAGCGGGGTACACAGATACGCAGTATTTT.

The J gene is TRBJ1-1, the V gene TRBV6-2 or TRBV6-3, with no clear D. The germline CDR1 and CDR2 sequences are MNHEY and SVGEGT. Trimming left V 5 bases short and J 8 bases short, with 12 bases between. This CDR3 is built from 12 residues. CDR3 region: CASSVSGLEAFF. CDR3 nucleotide sequence: TGTGCCAGCAGTGTTTCAGGCCTGGAAGCTTTCTTT.

This clone was observed a few times. The chain combines TRBV29-1 with TRBJ1-6; a possible D gene is TRBD1 (6 bases). In germline, CDR1 is SQVTM, CDR2 ANQGSEA. Deletions cut 6 bases from V and 7 bases from J, with 13 bases between. The CDR3 runs to 13 residues. In DNA form, the CDR3 reads TGCAGCGTGACCGCGGGGGGCAATTCACCCCTCCACTTT. It encodes CSVTAGGNSPLHF.

The gene calls are TRBV11-3 and TRBJ1-2; the D gene is possibly TRBD1 (5 bases). Deletions cut 2 bases from V and 4 bases from J, with 14 bases between. The germline V gene encodes CDR1 SGHNT and CDR2 YENEEA. The CDR3 contains 15 residues. The CDR3 DNA is TGTGCCAGCAGCTTACGGGGGGTTATAGTCTATGGCTACACCTTC. Residues: CASSLRGVIVYGYTF.

The chain has TRBV19 and TRBJ2-7, with 7 bases identical to TRBD1. Germline-derived CDR1 and CDR2 are LNHDA and SQIVND (reference sequence). CDR3 length: 11 residues. With V trimmed by 9 bases and J by 4 bases, 3 bases remained unmatched. CDR3 residues: CASKQGYEQYF. The DNA for the CDR3 is TGTGCCAGCAAACAGGGGTACGAGCAGTACTTC.

The chain carries TRBV7-8 and TRBJ2-1; 7 bases are a match to TRBD2. This CDR3 spans 16 amino acids. After removal of 5 bases from V and 1 base from J, the junction contained 8 bases not matched to a gene. Germline-derived CDR1 and CDR2 are SGHVS and FQNEAQ. CDR3 in DNA: TGTGCCAGCAGCAACCGGGGGGTCCCATCCTACAATGAGCAGTTCTTC. It codes for CASSNRGVPSYNEQFF.

The J gene is TRBJ2-3, the V gene TRBV7-2; 9 nucleotides match TRBD2. After removal of 1 base from V and 4 bases from J, the junction contained 6 bases not matched to a gene. The germline V gene encodes CDR1 SGHTA and CDR2 FQGNSA. The CDR3 is 16 amino acids. The CDR3 coding sequence is TGTGCCAGCAGCTTAGACTTGCGGGGGGGTTCAGATACGCAGTATTTT. This gives the protein CASSLDLRGGSDTQYF.

The J gene is TRBJ2-7, the V gene TRBV27, with D possibly TRBD1 on 6 matching bases. The CDR3 covers 15 residues. Germline V gives CDR1 MNHEY, CDR2 SMNVEV (reference sequence). V lost 4 bases and J lost 11, with 24 bases in between. The CDR3 region is CASSSSGTRASWEYF. CDR3 nucleotide sequence: TGTGCCAGCAGTTCTTCCGGGACAAGGGCTAGCTGGGAGTACTTC.

The chain is built from TRBV18 and TRBJ1-1, with 7 bases identical to TRBD1. Germline CDR1 and CDR2: KGHSH and LQKENI. The CDR3 contains 13 residues. V lost 1 base, J lost 10 bases, and 6 bases stayed unmatched. For the CDR3, the DNA is TGTGCCAGCTCACCACAGGGGGCCAGGGGAGCTTTCTTT. This encodes CASSPQGARGAFF.

The chain combines TRBV18 with TRBJ2-1; TRBD2 aligns across 12 bases. Unmatched junction bases numbered 6, after V lost 4 bases and J lost 8 bases. CDR1 and CDR2 from the germline V gene are KGHSH and LQKENI. CDR3 length: 15 residues. The DNA for the CDR3 is TGTGCCAGCTCACGCAGACTAGCGGGAGTCGATGAGCAGTTCTTC. It encodes CASSRRLAGVDEQFF.

This clone showed up just a few times. This chain connects TRBV5-4 to TRBJ2-3; 8 positions agree with TRBD1. The J segment lost 2 bases and the V segment lost 5 bases, leaving 10 bases of the junction unmatched. The CDR3 sequence is 16 residues long. Germline V gene sequence: CDR1 SGHNT, CDR2 YYREEE (reference sequence). As DNA, the CDR3 is TGTGCCAGCAGTCAGGAGGGGACAGGACCCACAGATACGCAGTATTTT. It encodes CASSQEGTGPTDTQYF.

The chain carries TRBV6-4 and TRBJ2-7; TRBD1 agrees at 7 bases. The V gene's germline CDR1 is MRHNA and CDR2 SNTAGT. V was pared by 4 bases and J by 0 bases, with 9 bases of the junction left unmatched. The CDR3 consists of 16 residues. CDR3 amino acids: CASSAPGTAHSYEQYF. For the CDR3, the DNA is TGTGCCAGCAGTGCACCCGGGACAGCGCACTCCTACGAGCAGTACTTC.

This chain uses TRBV5-1 with TRBJ1-1, with TRBD1 identical over 7 bases. The germline gives CDR1 SGHRS, CDR2 YFSETQ. With 4 bases clipped from V and 5 bases from J, the junction kept 11 bases outside the gene matches. The length of the CDR3 is 15 residues. The CDR3 spells CASSPAGGYGTEAFF. CDR3 nucleotides: TGCGCCAGCAGCCCGGCAGGGGGATACGGGACTGAAGCTTTCTTT. Looking up the rest from reference TRBV5-1 and TRBJ1-1 gives the full variable domain: KAGVTQTPRYLIKTRGQQVTLSCSPISGHRSVSWYQQTPGQGLQFLFEYFSETQRNKGNFPGRFSGRQFSNSRSEMNVSTLELGDSALYLCASSPAGGYGTEAFFGQGTRLTVV.